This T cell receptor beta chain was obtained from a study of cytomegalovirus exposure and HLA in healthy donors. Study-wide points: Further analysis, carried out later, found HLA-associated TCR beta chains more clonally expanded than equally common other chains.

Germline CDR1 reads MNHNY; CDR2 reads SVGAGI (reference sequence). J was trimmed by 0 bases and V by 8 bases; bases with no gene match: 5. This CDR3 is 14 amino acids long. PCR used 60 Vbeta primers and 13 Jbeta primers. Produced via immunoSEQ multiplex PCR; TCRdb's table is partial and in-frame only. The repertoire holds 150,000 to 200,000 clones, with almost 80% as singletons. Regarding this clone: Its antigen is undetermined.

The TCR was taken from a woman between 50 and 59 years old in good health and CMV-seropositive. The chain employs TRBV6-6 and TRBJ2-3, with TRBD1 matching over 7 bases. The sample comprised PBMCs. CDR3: CASARGRSTDTQYF. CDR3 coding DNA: TGTGCCAGCGCGAGGGGGCGTAGCACAGATACGCAGTATTTT.